Listed below are T cell receptor beta chains from one sample, sequenced in a study of T cell responses to AZD1222 COVID-19 vaccine. The repertoire was sequenced with immunoSEQ multiplex PCR; TCRdb's copy has only in-frame clones and lacks some. The data show 60,000 to 70,000 clones, approximately 83% seen once. The sequences come from peripheral blood, collected on day 0 of AZD1222 vaccination. The source of these receptors is an adult in good health. CDR3s include the opening cysteine and the closing phenylalanine or tryptophan. The order of the fields is clone size, D gene, V gene, J gene, CDR3 DNA, CDR3 protein. The D gene is left open where the match is weak. Clone size, where shown, is once, few, many, or a class for clones that have expanded.

clone_size: NA; d_call: TRBD1; v_call: TRBV5-6; j_call: TRBJ1-2; cdr3_nt: TGTGCCAGCAGCTTGTCCGGGACAGGGGGCGATCGGGGCTATGGCTACACCTTC; cdr3_aa: CASSLSGTGGDRGYGYTF
clone_size: once; d_call: NA; v_call: TRBV2; j_call: TRBJ2-3; cdr3_nt: TGTGCCTCATTGGGTTACACAGATACGCAGTATTTT; cdr3_aa: CASLGYTDTQYF
clone_size: NA; d_call: NA; v_call: TRBV23-1; j_call: TRBJ1-6; cdr3_nt: TGCGCCAGCAGTCAATCTCAGATGACAGTCAATAATTCACCCCTCCACTTT; cdr3_aa: CASSQSQMTVNNSPLHF
clone_size: once; d_call: NA; v_call: TRBV15; j_call: TRBJ1-5; cdr3_nt: TGTGCCACCGGAGAGGAATACGGCGTATTATATCAGCCCCAGCATTTT; cdr3_aa: CATGEEYGVLYQPQHF
clone_size: few; d_call: TRBD1; v_call: TRBV7-9; j_call: TRBJ2-3; cdr3_nt: TGTGCCAGCAGCCTGGACAGGGACACAGATACGCAGTATTTT; cdr3_aa: CASSLDRDTDTQYF
clone_size: NA; d_call: NA; v_call: TRBV19; j_call: TRBJ1-5; cdr3_nt: TGTGCCAGTAGCACCGACCAGCAGCCCCAGCATTTT; cdr3_aa: CASSTDQQPQHF
clone_size: NA; d_call: TRBD1; v_call: TRBV6-5; j_call: TRBJ1-5; cdr3_nt: TGTGCCACCTCTCAGGGGGTAGGCGGCAATCAGCCCCAGCATTTT; cdr3_aa: CATSQGVGGNQPQHF
clone_size: few; d_call: NA; v_call: TRBV7-8; j_call: TRBJ1-4; cdr3_nt: TGTGCCAGCAGCTTAGTGGGGTCGACACGGGAAAAACTGTTTTTT; cdr3_aa: CASSLVGSTREKLFF
clone_size: once; d_call: NA; v_call: TRBV6-5; j_call: TRBJ1-2; cdr3_nt: TGTGCCAGCAGTTACGCCACAGGGAACTTCTATGGCTACACCTTC; cdr3_aa: CASSYATGNFYGYTF
clone_size: NA; d_call: NA; v_call: TRBV6-5; j_call: TRBJ1-3; cdr3_nt: TGTGCCAGCAGCGAGGGACCTTCTTCTGGAAACACCATATATTTT; cdr3_aa: CASSEGPSSGNTIYF
clone_size: few; d_call: TRBD1; v_call: TRBV5-1; j_call: TRBJ1-1; cdr3_nt: TGCGCCAGCAGGGTTGGGACAGACAACACTGAAGCTTTCTTT; cdr3_aa: CASRVGTDNTEAFF
clone_size: NA; d_call: NA; v_call: TRBV5-4; j_call: TRBJ2-7; cdr3_nt: TGTGCCAGCAGCGTGACAGGCTCCGAGCAGTACTTC; cdr3_aa: CASSVTGSEQYF
clone_size: NA; d_call: NA; v_call: TRBV3-1/TRBV3-2; j_call: TRBJ1-5; cdr3_nt: TGTGCCAGCAGCCATGGGAACAGGGATGGCCAGCCCCAGCATTTT; cdr3_aa: CASSHGNRDGQPQHF
clone_size: NA; d_call: TRBD1; v_call: TRBV5-1; j_call: TRBJ1-1; cdr3_nt: TGCGCCAGCAGCTACATCACCGGACAGGGGATATCCACTGAAGCTTTCTTT; cdr3_aa: CASSYITGQGISTEAFF
clone_size: NA; d_call: NA; v_call: TRBV10-3; j_call: TRBJ1-2; cdr3_nt: TGTGCCATCAGTGGGGTAGCGAGGAACTATGGCTACACCTTC; cdr3_aa: CAISGVARNYGYTF
clone_size: NA; d_call: NA; v_call: TRBV7-9; j_call: TRBJ2-7; cdr3_nt: TGTGCCAGCAGCGAGAACAATGAGCAGTACTTC; cdr3_aa: CASSENNEQYF
clone_size: NA; d_call: NA; v_call: TRBV3-1/TRBV3-2; j_call: TRBJ2-4; cdr3_nt: TGTGCCAGCAGCCAAGAAACGTTAGCCAAAAACATTCAGTACTTC; cdr3_aa: CASSQETLAKNIQYF
clone_size: NA; d_call: NA; v_call: TRBV9; j_call: TRBJ1-1; cdr3_nt: TGTGCCAGCAGCGTAGACCTCCGGGGAGGAAAGACTGAAGCTTTCTTT; cdr3_aa: CASSVDLRGGKTEAFF
clone_size: NA; d_call: NA; v_call: TRBV29-1; j_call: TRBJ1-1; cdr3_nt: TGCAGCGTTCCAGGGGTTATAATGAACACTGAAGCTTTCTTT; cdr3_aa: CSVPGVIMNTEAFF
clone_size: NA; d_call: NA; v_call: TRBV28; j_call: TRBJ1-4; cdr3_nt: TGTGCCAGCAGCCCCCCGACAGCAGCTTCCGGAAAACTGTTTTTT; cdr3_aa: CASSPPTAASGKLFF
clone_size: NA; d_call: NA; v_call: TRBV6-5; j_call: TRBJ1-3; cdr3_nt: TGTGCCAGCAGTTACTCGAAGGCAGGCTCGGGAAACACCATATATTTT; cdr3_aa: CASSYSKAGSGNTIYF
clone_size: few; d_call: TRBD1; v_call: TRBV27; j_call: TRBJ2-4; cdr3_nt: TGTGCCAGCAGCCGGACAGGTTCGGGGGCCAAAAACATTCAGTACTTC; cdr3_aa: CASSRTGSGAKNIQYF
clone_size: NA; d_call: NA; v_call: TRBV6-4; j_call: TRBJ1-1; cdr3_nt: TGTGCCAGCAGTGAGAAGCCGAACACTGAAGCTTTCTTT; cdr3_aa: CASSEKPNTEAFF
clone_size: NA; d_call: NA; v_call: TRBV12-3/TRBV12-4; j_call: TRBJ2-5; cdr3_nt: TGTGCCAGCCGCGGAGCGGCCCAAGAGACCCAGTACTTC; cdr3_aa: CASRGAAQETQYF
clone_size: NA; d_call: TRBD2; v_call: TRBV5-8; j_call: TRBJ2-7; cdr3_nt: TGTGCCAGCAGCATGCGACTAGCGTGGGGGGTCTACGAGCAGTACTTC; cdr3_aa: CASSMRLAWGVYEQYF
clone_size: NA; d_call: NA; v_call: TRBV6-1; j_call: TRBJ2-1; cdr3_nt: TGTGCCAGCAGTGAAAGAGGGTTCTACAATGAGCAGTTCTTC; cdr3_aa: CASSERGFYNEQFF
clone_size: NA; d_call: NA; v_call: TRBV28; j_call: TRBJ1-1; cdr3_nt: TGTGCCAGCAGGCGTGGGGCGCCTGAAGCTTTCTTT; cdr3_aa: CASRRGAPEAFF
clone_size: NA; d_call: NA; v_call: TRBV11-2; j_call: TRBJ1-3; cdr3_nt: TGTGCCAGCAGCTTAGGTCGAGACCGGAGCTCTGGAAACACCATATATTTT; cdr3_aa: CASSLGRDRSSGNTIYF
clone_size: NA; d_call: NA; v_call: TRBV5-1; j_call: TRBJ1-2; cdr3_nt: TGCGCCAGCAGCCCGGGCGGGTGGGGTGGCTACACCTTC; cdr3_aa: CASSPGGWGGYTF
clone_size: NA; d_call: NA; v_call: TRBV4-1; j_call: TRBJ1-2; cdr3_nt: TGCGCCAGCAGCCAAGATCTGCGGGACGGCTACACCTTC; cdr3_aa: CASSQDLRDGYTF
clone_size: once; d_call: NA; v_call: TRBV2; j_call: TRBJ1-4; cdr3_nt: TGTGCCAGCTCGAGGGGAATATACGAAAAACTGTTTTTT; cdr3_aa: CASSRGIYEKLFF
clone_size: NA; d_call: NA; v_call: TRBV5-1; j_call: TRBJ1-1; cdr3_nt: TGCGCCAGCAGCTCTCTTAGGGGGGTAGGGACTGAAGCTTTCTTT; cdr3_aa: CASSSLRGVGTEAFF
clone_size: NA; d_call: NA; v_call: TRBV7-9; j_call: TRBJ2-7; cdr3_nt: TGTGCCAGCAGCTTAGCCTCGGGGACTTGGGAGCAGTACTTC; cdr3_aa: CASSLASGTWEQYF
clone_size: NA; d_call: NA; v_call: TRBV7-2; j_call: TRBJ1-5; cdr3_nt: TGTGCCAGCAGCTTCGGACGGAATGTCCGGCCCCAGCATTTT; cdr3_aa: CASSFGRNVRPQHF
clone_size: NA; d_call: NA; v_call: TRBV19; j_call: TRBJ2-2; cdr3_nt: TGTGCCAGTAGAGGGGACTTAAACACCGGGGAGCTGTTTTTT; cdr3_aa: CASRGDLNTGELFF
clone_size: NA; d_call: NA; v_call: TRBV18; j_call: TRBJ1-6; cdr3_nt: TGTGCCAGCTCACCCCCATACGGGGATAGATCACCCCTCCACTTT; cdr3_aa: CASSPPYGDRSPLHF
clone_size: NA; d_call: NA; v_call: TRBV27; j_call: TRBJ1-3; cdr3_nt: TGTGCCAGCAGGGGACCGGAAAGCTCTGGAAACACCATATATTTT; cdr3_aa: CASRGPESSGNTIYF
clone_size: NA; d_call: NA; v_call: TRBV7-3; j_call: TRBJ2-3; cdr3_nt: TGTGCCAGCAGCAAGGAACCCGTAGGCACAGATACGCAGTATTTT; cdr3_aa: CASSKEPVGTDTQYF
clone_size: NA; d_call: NA; v_call: TRBV2; j_call: TRBJ1-5; cdr3_nt: TGTGCCAGCAGTGAGTGGACAGTCAATCAGCCCCAGCATTTT; cdr3_aa: CASSEWTVNQPQHF
clone_size: NA; d_call: NA; v_call: TRBV6-5; j_call: TRBJ1-1; cdr3_nt: TGTGCCAGCTTAATAAGGACTGAAGCTTTCTTT; cdr3_aa: CASLIRTEAFF
clone_size: NA; d_call: NA; v_call: TRBV28; j_call: TRBJ1-5; cdr3_nt: TGTGCCAGCAGCCTCGGTGGGGGGCTACCGAGGCCCCAGCATTTT; cdr3_aa: CASSLGGGLPRPQHF
clone_size: few; d_call: NA; v_call: TRBV2; j_call: TRBJ2-7; cdr3_nt: TGTGCCGGTAGACGGGGGAACTCCTACGAGCAGTACTTC; cdr3_aa: CAGRRGNSYEQYF
clone_size: NA; d_call: NA; v_call: TRBV7-8; j_call: TRBJ2-1; cdr3_nt: TGTGCCAGCAGCTTAGTAGGGAATGGGGGAGAGTTCTTC; cdr3_aa: CASSLVGNGGEFF
clone_size: NA; d_call: NA; v_call: TRBV7-9; j_call: TRBJ2-3; cdr3_nt: TGTGCCAGCAGCCCCGAAGGGACTAGCACAGATACGCAGTATTTT; cdr3_aa: CASSPEGTSTDTQYF
clone_size: once; d_call: NA; v_call: TRBV27; j_call: TRBJ2-3; cdr3_nt: TGTGCCAGCAGAACATGGACGACCAGCGGAGGCACAGATACGCAGTATTTT; cdr3_aa: CASRTWTTSGGTDTQYF
clone_size: NA; d_call: TRBD2; v_call: TRBV7-3; j_call: TRBJ2-1; cdr3_nt: TGTGCCAGCAGCCTCGCGGGGGGGCGATGGAATGAGCAGTTCTTC; cdr3_aa: CASSLAGGRWNEQFF
clone_size: NA; d_call: NA; v_call: TRBV4-2; j_call: TRBJ2-7; cdr3_nt: TGTGCCAGCAGCCAAGATCTATACGAGCAGTACTTC; cdr3_aa: CASSQDLYEQYF
clone_size: few; d_call: TRBD1; v_call: TRBV29-1; j_call: TRBJ2-4; cdr3_nt: TGCAGCGGGGGGACAGGGTGGGACATTCAGTACTTC; cdr3_aa: CSGGTGWDIQYF
clone_size: once; d_call: NA; v_call: TRBV6-5; j_call: TRBJ2-7; cdr3_nt: TGTGCCAGCAGTCATATGGAGCAGTACTTC; cdr3_aa: CASSHMEQYF
clone_size: NA; d_call: NA; v_call: TRBV11-3; j_call: TRBJ2-1; cdr3_nt: TGTGCCAGCAGCTTAATCTACAATGAGCAGTTCTTC; cdr3_aa: CASSLIYNEQFF
clone_size: NA; d_call: TRBD2; v_call: TRBV3-1/TRBV3-2; j_call: TRBJ2-1; cdr3_nt: TGTGCCAGCAGCCCCAGTGGTCGGGGGGGTCCCAATGAGCAGTTCTTC; cdr3_aa: CASSPSGRGGPNEQFF
clone_size: NA; d_call: NA; v_call: TRBV6-1; j_call: TRBJ1-5; cdr3_nt: TGTGCCAGCAGTGAACGAAGGGATCAGCCCCAGCATTTT; cdr3_aa: CASSERRDQPQHF
clone_size: NA; d_call: NA; v_call: TRBV6-5; j_call: TRBJ2-7; cdr3_nt: TGTGCCAGCAGTATCGTGGCTAGCCGGTCCTACGAGCAGTACTTC; cdr3_aa: CASSIVASRSYEQYF
clone_size: NA; d_call: NA; v_call: TRBV25-1; j_call: TRBJ1-1; cdr3_nt: TGTGCCAGCAGTGAATATGCTTTCACTGAAGCTTTCTTT; cdr3_aa: CASSEYAFTEAFF
clone_size: NA; d_call: NA; v_call: TRBV21-1; j_call: TRBJ1-1; cdr3_nt: TGTGCCAGCCACGAGGGGCAGGGAGCGAACACTGAAGCTTTCTTT; cdr3_aa: CASHEGQGANTEAFF
clone_size: NA; d_call: NA; v_call: TRBV14; j_call: TRBJ2-5; cdr3_nt: TGTGCCAGCAGCCAACGGGCCCGGTTAGACACCCAGTACTTC; cdr3_aa: CASSQRARLDTQYF
clone_size: NA; d_call: NA; v_call: TRBV3-1/TRBV3-2; j_call: TRBJ2-4; cdr3_nt: TGTGCCAGCGCCCTACAGGGAGGGAACATTCAGTACTTC; cdr3_aa: CASALQGGNIQYF